The 24 T cell receptor beta chains below come from one sample, sequenced in a study of T cell responses to AZD1222 COVID-19 vaccine. TCRdb's table, derived via immunoSEQ multiplex PCR, lists solely in-frame clones and lacks some. The sample yields over 120,000 clones, 90% to 95% seen once. Sequenced here: peripheral blood, sampled on day 0 of AZD1222 vaccination. These TCRs come from an adult in good health.

The CDR3, as DNA: TGTGCCAGTCGTAGCCTTGAGAGAGCTTTCTTT. This gives the protein CASRSLERAFF. This chain uses TRBV19 with TRBJ1-1; no firm D call. V lost 8 bases and J lost 10, with 14 bases in between. The V gene's germline CDR1 is LNHDA and CDR2 SQIVND (reference sequence). The CDR3 sequence is 11 residues long.

This clone appeared a single time. The chain carries TRBV7-2 and TRBJ2-7; possible D gene TRBD2, 5 bases. Germline V gene data show CDR1 as SGHTA and CDR2 as FQGNSA. CDR3 length: 16 residues. V was shortened by 2 bases and J by 2 bases, with 16 bases between the two germline ends. CDR3: CASSLNGGRAAYEQYF. In nucleotides, the CDR3 is TGTGCCAGCAGCTTAAATGGAGGTAGAGCGGCCTACGAGCAGTACTTC.

This chain joins TRBV6-5 and TRBJ1-6, with D unclear. The germline gives CDR1 MNHEY, CDR2 SVGAGI. The CDR3 runs 13 residues. V was pared by 7 bases and J by 7 bases, with 11 bases between. CDR3 in amino acids: CASNLELNSPLHF. CDR3 coding DNA: TGTGCCAGCAATCTGGAGCTCAATTCACCCCTCCACTTT.

This chain connects TRBV4-2 to TRBJ1-2, with TRBD1 matching 9 bases. The germline gives CDR1 LGHNA, CDR2 YNFKEQ. Trimming at V came to 1 base and at J to 2 bases, leaving 11 bases not matched to a gene. The CDR3 totals 18 residues. The CDR3 loop reads CASSQGMGQGIGNYGYTF. In nucleotides, the CDR3 is TGTGCCAGCAGCCAAGGCATGGGACAGGGTATAGGGAACTATGGCTACACCTTC.

This clone has more than one count but fewer than ten. The V call is TRBV30, the J call TRBJ1-5; D gene ambiguous. The ends were cut back, 2 bases at V and 7 bases at J, with 9 bases in the middle. Germline assignment: CDR1 GTSNPN and CDR2 SVGIG (reference sequence). This CDR3 is built from 12 residues. The CDR3: CAWSLPWQPQHF. The CDR3 DNA reads TGTGCCTGGAGTCTCCCGTGGCAGCCCCAGCATTTT. Together with reference TRBV30 and TRBJ1-5, the CDR3 gives the full variable domain: SQTIHQWPATLVQPVGSPLSLECTVEGTSNPNLYWYRQAAGRGLQLLFYSVGIGQISSEVPQNLSASRPQDRQFILSSKKLLLSDSGFYLCAWSLPWQPQHFGDGTRLSIL.

This chain connects TRBV19 to TRBJ2-7; TRBD1 matches 7 bases. The CDR3 contains 15 residues. V dropped 5 bases and J dropped 4; count of bases not matched to a gene: 11. Germline assignment: CDR1 LNHDA and CDR2 SQIVND (reference sequence). This CDR3 reads CASSEGQSRAYEQYF. The CDR3 DNA reads as TGTGCCAGTAGTGAGGGACAGTCCAGAGCTTACGAGCAGTACTTC.

This chain connects TRBV28 to TRBJ1-5; 9 bases fit TRBD1. This CDR3 is 16 amino acids long. Trimming took 5 bases from V and 2 from J; bases not matched to a gene: 7. Germline values: CDR1 MDHEN, CDR2 SYDVKM. This CDR3 reads CASSIRQGVGNQPQHF. Written as DNA, the CDR3 is TGTGCCAGCAGTATAAGACAGGGGGTGGGCAATCAGCCCCAGCATTTT.

CDR3 sequence: CASSTLAGGPYEQYF. The CDR3, as DNA: TGTGCCAGTAGTACCCTAGCGGGAGGGCCCTACGAGCAGTACTTC. The rearrangement uses TRBV19 and TRBJ2-7, with TRBD2 matching 12 bases. CDR1 is LNHDA and CDR2 is SQIVND in the germline V gene (reference sequence). V trimming: 4 bases; J trimming: 2 bases; junction bases outside the gene matches: 3. CDR3 length equals 15 residues.

The chain employs TRBV10-2 and TRBJ2-7, with TRBD2 identical over 8 bases. CDR1 WSHSY and CDR2 SAAADI come from the germline V gene. V shed 2 bases, J shed 2 bases, and the junction held 2 bases outside the gene matches. The CDR3 totals 14 residues. The CDR3 loop is CASSESGGAYEQYF. DNA of the CDR3: TGCGCCAGCAGTGAGAGCGGGGGAGCCTACGAGCAGTACTTC.

DNA of the CDR3: TGTGCCAGCAGAAGAGACCCGGGAGAGCAGTTCTTC. It is translated as CASRRDPGEQFF. The V and J genes are TRBV6-5 and TRBJ2-1; the D gene is possibly TRBD2 (5 bases). In germline, CDR1 is MNHEY, CDR2 SVGAGI. The CDR3 sequence is 12 residues long. The V gene lost 6 bases and the J gene lost 10 bases, with 13 bases spanning the gap.

The chain links TRBV6-5 to TRBJ2-1, with D possibly matching TRBD2 (5 bases). Germline V lookup: CDR1 MNHEY, CDR2 SVGAGI. The CDR3 is 14 amino acids. V lost 6 bases, J lost 6 bases, and 15 bases lay in between. The CDR3, as DNA: TGTGCCAGCAGCTCGACTAATGCCCCCAATGAGCAGTTCTTC. Protein: CASSSTNAPNEQFF.

The chain uses TRBV11-3 and TRBJ1-1; D gene uncertain. Trimming removed 0 bases at V and 0 bases at J, with 2 bases between. CDR1 SGHNT and CDR2 YENEEA come from the germline V gene. This CDR3 comprises 13 residues. CDR3 coding DNA: TGTGCCAGCAGCTTAGAAATGAACACTGAAGCTTTCTTT. Protein sequence: CASSLEMNTEAFF.

The rearrangement links TRBV27 to TRBJ2-7, with unresolved D. Germline V lookup: CDR1 MNHEY, CDR2 SMNVEV (reference sequence). CDR3 size: 14 residues. With 5 bases removed from V and 2 bases from J, the gap between germline ends came to 13 bases. CDR3 in DNA: TGTGCCAGCAGTCCGCGTCAGAGTACCTACGAGCAGTACTTC. Its translation is CASSPRQSTYEQYF.

CDR3 sequence: CATSRQDRNTEAFF. The CDR3 nucleotides read TGTGCCACCAGCAGGCAGGACAGGAACACTGAAGCTTTCTTT. This rearrangement joins TRBV15 to TRBJ1-1, with D tentatively TRBD1 (6 bases). The CDR3 loop spans 14 amino acids. The V gene lost 3 bases and the J gene lost 1 base, with 9 bases spanning the gap. CDR1 and CDR2 (germline): LNHNV, YYDKDF (reference sequence).

J is TRBJ2-3 and V is TRBV27; D unclear. The germline V gene has CDR1 MNHEY and CDR2 SMNVEV (reference sequence). The V end was cut by 0 bases, the J end by 6 bases, with 7 bases between. The CDR3 sequence is 13 residues long. The CDR3 sequence: CASSLSNGDTQYF. In DNA, the CDR3 is TGTGCCAGCAGTTTATCGAACGGTGATACGCAGTATTTT.

J is TRBJ1-2 and V is TRBV3-1 (or the pseudogene TRBV3-2), with D uncertain. V was clipped by 6 bases and J by 5 bases, with 31 bases between them. Germline V gene lookup returns CDR1 LGHDT and CDR2 YNNKEL (reference sequence). The CDR3 length is 19 residues. Here the CDR3 DNA reads TGTGCCAGCAGTCAAACATCGGCGCAAGGCGTTATCGGAGGTTATGGCTACACCTTC. Residues: CASSQTSAQGVIGGYGYTF.

The J gene is TRBJ1-1, the V gene TRBV4-1; D not certain. CDR1 and CDR2 (germline): MGHRA, YSYEKL. The CDR3 covers 15 residues. V was clipped by 2 bases and J by 0 bases, with 10 bases between them. CDR3 region: CASSQLGGMNTEAFF. Written as DNA, the CDR3 is TGCGCCAGCAGCCAATTAGGAGGTATGAACACTGAAGCTTTCTTT.

This clone was seen a single time. The CDR3 coding sequence is TGCAGTGCTAGTGACGCCCCCTTCACTGAAGCTTTCTTT. Residues: CSASDAPFTEAFF. The V gene is TRBV20-1, the J gene TRBJ1-1; no definite D call. Germline CDR1 reads DFQATT; CDR2 reads SNEGSKA (reference sequence). The V and J ends lost 3 bases and 4 bases respectively, with 12 bases between them. The CDR3 runs 13 residues.

The rearrangement joins TRBV6-6 to TRBJ2-1; D might be TRBD2 (5 bases). V gave up 8 bases and J gave up 9 bases, with 14 bases separating them. Germline values: CDR1 MNHNY, CDR2 SVGAGI (reference sequence). The CDR3 covers 12 residues. For the CDR3, the DNA is TGTGCCAGCCACTCTAGGGAGACTGAGCAGTTCTTC. Protein: CASHSRETEQFF.

This clone was detected once. J is TRBJ2-3 and V is TRBV20-1; 11 positions agree with TRBD2. Losses at the gene ends were 3 bases for V and 7 bases for J; bases not matched to a gene: 9. CDR1 and CDR2 from the germline V gene are DFQATT and SNEGSKA (reference sequence). The CDR3 length is 15 residues. DNA of the CDR3: TGCAGTGCTAGTCTGACTAGCGGGGTCTTGAATACGCAGTATTTT. Protein sequence: CSASLTSGVLNTQYF.

This chain links TRBV5-5 with TRBJ2-3; 11 nucleotides align to TRBD2. The CDR3 has 14 amino acids. CDR1 is SGHKS, CDR2 YYEKEE, per germline (reference sequence). V shed 4 bases, J shed 7 bases, and the junction held 5 bases outside the gene matches. The CDR3 bases are TGTGCCAGCAGCCCAGGGACTAGCGGCAATACGCAGTATTTT. Translation gives CASSPGTSGNTQYF.

The chain combines TRBV5-1 with TRBJ2-1, with D perhaps being TRBD1 or TRBD2 (5 bases each). Germline CDR1 SGHRS, CDR2 YFSETQ. V lost 4 bases and J 4 bases, leaving 15 bases between the germline ends. The CDR3 runs 15 residues. The CDR3 coding sequence is TGCGCCAGCAGCCTAGAGGGACCAGCATACAATGAGCAGTTCTTC. This sequence encodes CASSLEGPAYNEQFF.

The chain links TRBV28 to TRBJ2-1, with 7 bases matching TRBD2. CDR3 length: 15 residues. The V and J ends lost 8 bases and 4 bases, in that order; junction bases with no gene match: 11. From germline, CDR1 is MDHEN and CDR2 SYDVKM. This CDR3 is CASRFTGGGYNEQFF. The CDR3 DNA reads TGTGCCAGCCGGTTCACGGGAGGAGGTTACAATGAGCAGTTCTTC.

A single count supports this clone. The chain couples TRBV7-8 to TRBJ2-7, with no clear D. V was shortened by 6 bases and J by 3 bases, with 9 bases between the two germline ends. CDR1 is SGHVS, CDR2 FQNEAQ, per germline. The CDR3 sequence is 12 residues long. DNA for the CDR3: TGTGCCAGCAGACCTGACGGCTACGAGCAGTACTTC. It specifies CASRPDGYEQYF.